Here is one T cell receptor (beta chain) with its context. The antigen is unknown. This table comes from immunoSEQ multiplex PCR, and its TCRdb copy is limited to in-frame clones, with some not included. The sample carries about 160,000 clones, around 89% recorded once. V lost 4 bases, J lost 3 bases, and 3 bases lay in between. Germline assignment: CDR1 DFQATT and CDR2 SNEGSKA (reference sequence). There are 10 residues in the CDR3. The data originate from a study of T cell responses to AZD1222 COVID-19 vaccine. Study-wide results and limits: Elevations in Spike-specific TCR breadth and depth followed administration of two AZD1222 doses.

The J gene is TRBJ2-5, the V gene TRBV20-1; D not resolved. Material: peripheral blood, obtained 28 days after the second AZD1222 dose. This TCR was recovered from an adult who received the AZD1222 COVID-19 vaccine. The CDR3 here is CSATEETQYF. CDR3 nucleotides: TGCAGTGCTACCGAAGAGACCCAGTACTTC.